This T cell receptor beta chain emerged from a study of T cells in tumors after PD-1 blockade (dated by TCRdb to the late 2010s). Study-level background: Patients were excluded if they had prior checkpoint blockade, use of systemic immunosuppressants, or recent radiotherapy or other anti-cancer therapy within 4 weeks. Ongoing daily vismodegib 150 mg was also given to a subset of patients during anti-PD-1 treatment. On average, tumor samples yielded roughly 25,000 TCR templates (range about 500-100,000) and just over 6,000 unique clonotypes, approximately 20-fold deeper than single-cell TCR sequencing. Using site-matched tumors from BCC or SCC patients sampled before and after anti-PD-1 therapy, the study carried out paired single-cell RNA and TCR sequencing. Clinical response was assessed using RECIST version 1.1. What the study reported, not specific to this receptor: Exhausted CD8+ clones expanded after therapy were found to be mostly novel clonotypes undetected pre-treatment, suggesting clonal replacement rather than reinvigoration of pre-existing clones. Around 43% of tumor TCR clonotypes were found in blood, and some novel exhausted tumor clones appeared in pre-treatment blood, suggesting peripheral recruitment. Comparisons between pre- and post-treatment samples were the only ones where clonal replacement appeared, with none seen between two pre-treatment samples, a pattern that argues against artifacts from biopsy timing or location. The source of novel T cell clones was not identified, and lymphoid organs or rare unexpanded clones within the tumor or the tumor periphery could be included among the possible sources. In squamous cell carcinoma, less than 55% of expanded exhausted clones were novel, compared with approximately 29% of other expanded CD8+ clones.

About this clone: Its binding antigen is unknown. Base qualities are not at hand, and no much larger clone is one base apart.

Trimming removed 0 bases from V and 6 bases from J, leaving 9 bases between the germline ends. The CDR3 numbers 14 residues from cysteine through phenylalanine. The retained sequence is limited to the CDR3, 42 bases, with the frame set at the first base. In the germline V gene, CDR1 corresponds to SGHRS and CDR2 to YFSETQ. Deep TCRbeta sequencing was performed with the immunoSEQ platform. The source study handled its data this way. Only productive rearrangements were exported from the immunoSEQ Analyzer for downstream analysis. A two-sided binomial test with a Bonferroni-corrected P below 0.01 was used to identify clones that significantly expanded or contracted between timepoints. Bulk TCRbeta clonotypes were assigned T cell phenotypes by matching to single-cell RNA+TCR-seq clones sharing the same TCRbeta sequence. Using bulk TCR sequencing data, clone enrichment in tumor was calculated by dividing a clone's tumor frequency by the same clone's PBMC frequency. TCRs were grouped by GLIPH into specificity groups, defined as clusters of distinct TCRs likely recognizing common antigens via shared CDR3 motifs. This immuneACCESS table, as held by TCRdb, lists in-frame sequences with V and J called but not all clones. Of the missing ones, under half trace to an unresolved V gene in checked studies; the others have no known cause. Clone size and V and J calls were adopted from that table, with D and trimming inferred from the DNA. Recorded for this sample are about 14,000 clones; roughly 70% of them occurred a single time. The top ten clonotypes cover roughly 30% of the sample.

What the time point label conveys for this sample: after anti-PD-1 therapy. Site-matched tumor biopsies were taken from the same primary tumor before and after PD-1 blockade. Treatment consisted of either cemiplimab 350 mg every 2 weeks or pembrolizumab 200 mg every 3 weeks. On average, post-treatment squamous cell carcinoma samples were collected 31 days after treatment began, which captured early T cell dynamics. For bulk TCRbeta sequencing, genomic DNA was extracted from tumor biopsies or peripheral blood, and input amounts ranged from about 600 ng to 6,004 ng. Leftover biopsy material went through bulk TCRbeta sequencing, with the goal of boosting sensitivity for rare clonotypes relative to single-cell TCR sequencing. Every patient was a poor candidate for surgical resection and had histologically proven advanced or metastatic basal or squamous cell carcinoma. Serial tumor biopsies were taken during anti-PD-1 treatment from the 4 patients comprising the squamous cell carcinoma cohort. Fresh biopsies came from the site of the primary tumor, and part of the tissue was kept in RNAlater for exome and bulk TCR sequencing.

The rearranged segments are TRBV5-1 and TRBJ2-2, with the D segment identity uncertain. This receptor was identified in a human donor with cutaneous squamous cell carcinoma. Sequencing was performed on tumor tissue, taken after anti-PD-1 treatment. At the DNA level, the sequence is TGCGCCAGCAGCTTGGAGTCTGCCCCCGGGGAGCTGTTTTTT. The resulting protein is CASSLESAPGELFF.